A single sample is the source of the 26 T cell receptor beta chains below, sequenced in a study of blood T cell repertoires in COVID-19 (TCRdb year 2020). The library relied on the immunoSEQ multiplex PCR assay. TCRdb took over this immuneACCESS table, retaining in-frame rearrangements with V and J assigned. Such tables are incomplete; in checked studies, under half of the missing clones stem from an unresolved V gene, and the remainder is unexplained. The sample table records some 280,000 clones; approximately 89% of these occur just once. Of the sample, around 12% is held by the ten largest clones. The sample comprised peripheral blood. These receptor sequences come from a woman aged 55-69 years with acute or convalescent COVID-19.

The rearrangement links TRBV6-6 to TRBJ2-7; no clear D gene. This CDR3 has 15 amino acids. Germline assignment: CDR1 MNHNY and CDR2 SVGAGI (reference sequence). V lost 0 bases, J lost 0 bases, and 9 bases lay in between. This CDR3 reads CASSYSTAFSYEQYF. In DNA form, the CDR3 reads TGTGCCAGCAGTTACTCTACAGCTTTCTCCTACGAGCAGTACTTC.

V gene TRBV6-4 combines with J gene TRBJ2-2; unclear D gene. Trimming took 5 bases from V and 1 from J, leaving 11 bases between them. The V gene's germline CDR1 is MRHNA and CDR2 SNTAGT. The CDR3 is 15 residues long. CDR3 amino acids: CASSPNPRNTGELFF. As DNA, the CDR3 is TGTGCCAGCAGTCCGAATCCCAGGAACACCGGGGAGCTGTTTTTT.

V is TRBV7-2 and J is TRBJ2-2, with 7 bases matching TRBD1. With V trimmed by 5 bases and J by 3 bases, 6 bases remained unmatched. The CDR3 extends over 15 amino acids. CDR1 and CDR2 (germline): SGHTA, FQGNSA. DNA for the CDR3: TGTGCCAGCAGCAGGGACAGTTTATACACCGGGGAGCTGTTTTTT. Its translation is CASSRDSLYTGELFF.

The chain employs TRBV4-1 and TRBJ1-5; D is unresolved. Germline V CDR1 and CDR2: MGHRA, YSYEKL. V was cut by 7 bases and J by 0 bases, with 13 bases left in between. CDR3 size: 15 residues. CDR3: CASKFNGDSNQPQHF. The CDR3 DNA reads as TGCGCCAGCAAATTTAACGGAGATAGCAATCAGCCCCAGCATTTT.

The genes are TRBV19 and TRBJ1-1; tentatively, D is TRBD1 (6 bases). The CDR3 loop spans 20 amino acids. Germline-derived CDR1 and CDR2 are LNHDA and SQIVND (reference sequence). V lost 4 bases, J lost 1 base, and 28 bases lay in between. CDR3 sequence reads: CASSTKGRWGPEGGNTEAFF. The CDR3 coding sequence is TGTGCCAGTAGTACAAAGGGACGGTGGGGCCCAGAAGGGGGGAACACTGAAGCTTTCTTT.

V is TRBV27 and J is TRBJ2-3; D is unclear. Germline V gives CDR1 MNHEY, CDR2 SMNVEV (reference sequence). V was shortened by 4 bases and J by 0 bases, with 11 bases between the two germline ends. This CDR3 has 15 residues. DNA of the CDR3: TGTGCCAGCAGTTCGACTGGTGCTAGCACAGATACGCAGTATTTT. Its protein product is CASSSTGASTDTQYF.

This chain uses TRBV5-5 with TRBJ1-1; D unclear. Between the trimmed V and J ends, which lost 0 bases and 4 bases, there was a span of 4 bases. This CDR3 has 12 amino acids. Per the germline V gene, CDR1 is SGHKS and CDR2 is YYEKEE (reference sequence). The CDR3 sequence: CASSLDSTEAFF. CDR3 DNA: TGTGCCAGCAGCTTGGATAGCACTGAAGCTTTCTTT.

The CDR3 loop reads CAISEGLQNGELFF. As DNA, the CDR3 is TGTGCCATCAGTGAGGGACTTCAAAACGGGGAGCTGTTTTTT. The gene calls are TRBV10-3 and TRBJ2-2; maybe TRBD2 (5 bases). Germline CDR1 ENHRY, CDR2 SYGVKD. CDR3 length: 14 amino acids. The germline V and J ends were trimmed by 2 bases and 7 bases, with 11 bases remaining between them.

The CDR3 is CASSPYYEQYF. The CDR3 nucleotides are TGTGCCAGCAGTCCCTACTACGAGCAGTACTTC. This chain connects TRBV28 to TRBJ2-7; the D is unclear. From germline, CDR1 is MDHEN and CDR2 SYDVKM. The V end lost 5 bases, the J end lost 3 bases, and 5 bases lay between the germline ends. The CDR3 sequence is 11 residues long.

As to this clone: Compared with germline, one end of the junction differs, possibly owing to a read error. The genes are TRBV10-3 and TRBJ1-5; TRBD1 aligns across 8 bases. CDR1 is ENHRY and CDR2 is SYGVKD in the germline V gene. The CDR3 totals 15 residues. CDR3 sequence: CAISEQGVSHQPQHF. The CDR3 DNA sequence: TGTGCCATCAGTGAACAGGGGGTTAGCCATCAGCCCCAGCATTTT.

The J gene is TRBJ1-2, the V gene TRBV29-1, with a possible D match to TRBD1 (6 bases). V was cut by 0 bases and J by 0 bases, with 11 bases left in between. CDR1 and CDR2 from the germline V gene are SQVTM and ANQGSEA. The CDR3 runs to 15 residues. For the CDR3, the DNA is TGCAGCGTTGAAGAGAGGGGGAAAGCTAACTATGGCTACACCTTC. Translating gives CSVEERGKANYGYTF.

The V gene is TRBV29-1, the J gene TRBJ2-3, with D perhaps matching TRBD1 (7 bases). Trimming took off 7 bases at V and 5 bases at J, with 19 bases between the two ends. The germline V gene encodes CDR1 SQVTM and CDR2 ANQGSEA. The CDR3 contains 14 residues. CDR3 protein: CSAGPGGRGDTQYF. In DNA form, the CDR3 reads TGCAGCGCCGGTCCAGGGGGGCGGGGAGATACGCAGTATTTT.

CDR3 nucleotides: TGCAGTGCTAGTTTGGCGGGATCTCGGAATCAGCCCCAGCATTTT. It specifies CSASLAGSRNQPQHF. The chain couples TRBV20-1 to TRBJ1-5; D call uncertain. Trimming removed 3 bases at V and 4 bases at J, with 16 bases between. Germline V gives CDR1 DFQATT, CDR2 SNEGSKA (reference sequence). CDR3 length: 15 residues.

This chain connects TRBV7-2 to TRBJ2-3, with 8 positions matching TRBD2. V lost 4 bases and J lost 2; bases outside the gene matches: 14. Per the germline V gene, CDR1 is SGHTA and CDR2 is FQGNSA. The CDR3 loop spans 18 amino acids. CDR3 DNA: TGTGCCAGCAGCTCCCTCCAGGAAGCGGGAGCGCACACAGATACGCAGTATTTT. Encoded protein: CASSSLQEAGAHTDTQYF.

The rearrangement uses TRBV29-1 and TRBJ1-1, with a possible D match to TRBD1 (5 bases). Between the trimmed V and J ends, which lost 3 bases and 2 bases, there was a span of 7 bases. The CDR3 has 12 residues. The V gene's germline CDR1 is SQVTM and CDR2 ANQGSEA. CDR3 nucleotides: TGCAGCGTTGACAGGGTCAACACTGAAGCTTTCTTT. Encoded protein: CSVDRVNTEAFF.

In regard to this clone: The junction and the germline gene differ at one end; a read error may be behind it. The sample has other DNA sequences that encode this CDR3 too. V and J are TRBV2 and TRBJ2-3; 8 bases agree with TRBD2. Germline CDR1 reads SNHLY; CDR2 reads FYNNEI. This CDR3 is built from 15 residues. DNA for the CDR3: TGTGCCAGCAGCTTTGGCGGGGGGTGGGCAGATACACAGTATTTT. Amino acid sequence: CASSFGGGWADTQYF.

This clone was counted a single time. The chain recombines TRBV4-1 with TRBJ1-1; D remains ambiguous. CDR1 is MGHRA, CDR2 YSYEKL, per germline. The V gene lost 5 bases and the J gene lost 1 base, with 8 bases spanning the gap. The CDR3 length is 13 residues. CDR3: CASSFRQNTEAFF. CDR3 DNA sequence: TGCGCCAGCAGCTTCCGACAGAACACTGAAGCTTTCTTT.

J is TRBJ1-5 and V is TRBV28, with unresolved D. Trimming removed 5 bases at V and 1 base at J, with 6 bases between. The CDR3 totals 13 residues. The germline V gene has CDR1 MDHEN and CDR2 SYDVKM. The CDR3 bases are TGTGCCAGCAGTACTTGGAGCAATCAGCCCCAGCATTTT. Protein: CASSTWSNQPQHF.

The chain joins TRBV7-2 to TRBJ2-2, with D unresolved. Germline assignment: CDR1 SGHTA and CDR2 FQGNSA. Trimming shortened V by 1 base and J by 1 base, and 7 bases separated the two germline ends. The CDR3 covers 15 residues. The CDR3 DNA follows: TGTGCCAGCAGCTTAGAGGCAGGGAACACCGGGGAGCTGTTTTTT. Translating it yields CASSLEAGNTGELFF.

The chain recombines TRBV18 with TRBJ2-4; no firm D call. The V gene lost 3 bases and the J gene lost 3 bases, with 18 bases spanning the gap. The CDR3 extends over 17 amino acids. CDR1 is KGHSH, CDR2 LQKENI, per germline. The DNA of the CDR3 is TGTGCCAGCTCACCGACCGGGTCGGTTTCAATCAAAAACATTCAGTACTTC. Amino acid sequence: CASSPTGSVSIKNIQYF.

The chain combines TRBV14 with TRBJ1-2, with TRBD1 as a possible D gene (6 bases). This CDR3 is built from 13 residues. From germline, CDR1 is SGHDN and CDR2 FVKESK. With 5 bases removed from V and 4 bases from J, the gap between germline ends came to 11 bases. The CDR3 loop is CASSADRLYGYTF. DNA for the CDR3: TGTGCCAGCAGCGCGGACAGACTCTATGGCTACACCTTC.

The rearrangement joins TRBV9 to TRBJ1-4; 9 bases agree with TRBD1. Germline assignment: CDR1 SGDLS and CDR2 YYNGEE. The CDR3 loop spans 14 amino acids. The V segment lost 0 bases and the J segment 8 bases; nucleotides outside the gene matches: 2. The CDR3 here is CASSVGTGVEKLFF. CDR3 nucleotide sequence: TGTGCCAGCAGCGTAGGGACAGGGGTAGAAAAACTGTTTTTT.

The chain links TRBV7-2 to TRBJ2-3; D unclear. Germline V gene data show CDR1 as SGHTA and CDR2 as FQGNSA. V lost 3 bases, J lost 4 bases, and 8 bases lay in between. The CDR3 covers 13 residues. The CDR3 region has the DNA TGTGCCAGCAGCTTCTACGTCGCAGATACGCAGTATTTT. Encoded protein: CASSFYVADTQYF.

This clone was observed a few times. V is TRBV28 and J is TRBJ2-5, with D possibly matching TRBD2 (5 bases). CDR3 size: 13 residues. Trimming cost V 2 bases and J 1 base, with 5 bases left between them. Per germline, CDR1 MDHEN and CDR2 SYDVKM. This chain's CDR3 is CASSLGSQETQYF. The DNA of the CDR3 is TGTGCCAGCAGTTTAGGGAGCCAAGAGACCCAGTACTTC.

The chain joins TRBV30 to TRBJ2-2; 11 bases fit TRBD2. V dropped 4 bases and J dropped 6; count of bases not matched to a gene: 13. In germline, CDR1 is GTSNPN, CDR2 SVGIG (reference sequence). This CDR3 comprises 17 residues. As DNA, the CDR3 is TGTGCCTGGATTTTGTTTACTAGCGGGAGCGGTGCCGGGGAGCTGTTTTTT. It translates to CAWILFTSGSGAGELFF.

This rearrangement joins TRBV4-1 to TRBJ1-3; D uncertain. Germline loops: CDR1 MGHRA, CDR2 YSYEKL. V lost 0 bases to trimming and J lost 7 bases, with 13 bases between them. This CDR3 has 15 residues. CDR3 protein: CASSQEWQSMNTIYF. CDR3 nucleotides: TGCGCCAGCAGCCAAGAGTGGCAGTCGATGAACACCATATATTTT.